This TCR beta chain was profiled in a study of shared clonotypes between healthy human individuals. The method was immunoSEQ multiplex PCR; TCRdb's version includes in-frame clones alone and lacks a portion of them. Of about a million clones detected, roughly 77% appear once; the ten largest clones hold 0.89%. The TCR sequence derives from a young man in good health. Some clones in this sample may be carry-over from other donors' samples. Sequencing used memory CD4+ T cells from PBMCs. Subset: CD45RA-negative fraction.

The CDR3, as DNA: TGTGCCAGCACCTCGGATGAAGCTAGCACAGATACGCAGTATTTT. Amino acids: CASTSDEASTDTQYF. The V and J genes are TRBV2 and TRBJ2-3; D unresolved. Trimming cost V 7 bases and J 0 bases, with 14 bases left between them. The CDR3 sequence is 15 residues long. Germline V gene sequence: CDR1 SNHLY, CDR2 FYNNEI.